This TCR beta chain was recovered during a study of cytomegalovirus exposure and HLA in healthy donors. Study as a whole: It was reported in a later analysis that the same platform had been used for the 110 or so validation repertoires as for the approximately 730 first-cohort repertoires. Study-level points and caveats: Three chains tied to CMV proved CMV antigen-specific in vitro. Subsequent analysis revealed that first-cohort TCR clusters tended to co-occur in the 130 or so validation repertoires. Researchers catalogued approximately 160 TCR beta chains as cytomegalovirus-associated.

The table came from immunoSEQ multiplex PCR; TCRdb's copy has only in-frame clones and leaves some out. The sample contains around 150,000 clones, approximately 80% of which appear only once. In the case of this clone: Antigen specificity is unknown.

This CDR3 is built from 14 residues. V lost 4 bases, J lost 6 bases, and 8 bases stayed unmatched. Germline V gene lookup returns CDR1 SQVTM and CDR2 ANQGSEA. J is TRBJ2-1 and V is TRBV29-1; the match to TRBD2 covers 8 bases. The clonotype was recovered from a man aged 30-40 years in good health and CMV-seropositive. Sequenced input: PBMCs. CDR3 region: CSVAALAGTNEQFF. CDR3 bases: TGCAGCGTTGCGGCCCTAGCGGGCACCAATGAGCAGTTCTTC.